A selection of T cell receptor beta chains follows, all from one sample in a study of T cell repertoires in cytomegalovirus infection. TCRdb recomputed calls from the reads with MiXCR, one row per CDR3 protein. The data show 200,000 to 300,000 distinct CDR3 sequences, with approximately 8.3% seen just once and approximately 16% held by the top ten. The sequencing input was PBMCs. All receptors come from a human donor in good health (CMV status not recorded). Some clones in this sample may be carry-over from other donors' samples. Both conserved end residues are part of each CDR3. Fields, in order: D gene, J gene, clone size, CDR3 length, V gene, CDR3 protein, CDR3 DNA. The D gene is left open where the match is weak. Where a row states a size, it is once, few, many or the class of an expanded clone; other rows omit it.

TRBD2 TRBJ2-1 many 14 TRBV29-1 CSVVRLAGYNEQFF TGCAGCGTTGTGAGGCTAGCGGGTTACAATGAGCAGTTCTTC
TRBD1 TRBJ2-7 many 14 TRBV29-1 CSVKRNRGSGEQYF TGCAGCGTAAAGCGGAACAGGGGGTCGGGGGAGCAGTACTTC
- TRBJ2-5 few 11 TRBV20-1 CSGATQETQYF TGCAGTGGGGCGACCCAAGAGACCCAGTACTTC
- TRBJ1-5 few 14 TRBV19 CASKWTSSNQPQHF TGTGCCAGTAAATGGACCTCTAGCAATCAGCCCCAGCATTTT
TRBD2 TRBJ2-5 many 17 TRBV7-9 CASSRTSGRRRQETQYF TGTGCCAGCAGCCGGACTAGCGGGAGGAGGCGGCAAGAGACCCAGTACTTC
TRBD1 TRBJ2-2 - 13 TRBV29-1 CSAGTGGNGELFF TGCAGCGCCGGAACAGGGGGCAACGGGGAGCTGTTTTTT
TRBD2 TRBJ2-3 many 14 TRBV20-1 CSASRGGAGDTQYF TGCAGTGCTAGTCGCGGGGGGGCCGGTGATACGCAGTATTTT
- TRBJ1-5 few 14 TRBV12-3/TRBV12-4 CASSPGQTNQPQHF TGTGCCAGCAGTCCGGGACAAACCAATCAGCCCCAGCATTTT
- TRBJ2-1 - 13 TRBV2 CASSVGQHNEQFF TGTGCCAGCAGTGTCGGTCAGCACAATGAGCAGTTCTTC
- TRBJ1-2 many 14 TRBV7-2 CASSEPWQGNGYTF TGTGCCAGCAGCGAGCCTTGGCAGGGGAATGGCTACACCTTC
- TRBJ1-1 few 13 TRBV7-2 CASSLVVDKEAFF TGTGCCAGCAGCTTAGTGGTCGATAAGGAAGCTTTCTTT
TRBD1 TRBJ1-1 many 16 TRBV7-2 CASSSTAAGGNTEAFF TGTGCCAGCAGCTCCACCGCGGCAGGGGGTAACACTGAAGCTTTCTTT
TRBD1 TRBJ1-6 many 17 TRBV7-2 CASSLGFRDRVNSPLHF TGTGCCAGCAGCTTAGGGTTCCGGGACAGGGTTAATTCACCCCTCCACTTT
TRBD1 TRBJ1-4 many 15 TRBV10-3 CAIGRQGQDNEKLFF TGTGCCATCGGGAGACAAGGACAGGATAATGAAAAACTGTTTTTT
TRBD1 TRBJ1-6 many 16 TRBV14 CASSQGTGAYNSPLHF TGTGCCAGCAGCCAAGGGACAGGGGCCTATAATTCACCCCTCCACTTT
- TRBJ2-1 - 11 TRBV6-5 CASLRGVEQFF TGTGCCAGCCTAAGGGGGGTTGAGCAGTTCTTC
TRBD2 TRBJ2-2 many 14 TRBV7-2 CASSSLAGGGELFF TGTGCCAGCAGCTCACTAGCGGGAGGCGGGGAGCTGTTTTTT
- TRBJ1-1 many 11 TRBV12-3/TRBV12-4 CASSSYREAFF TGTGCCAGCAGTTCATACAGGGAAGCTTTCTTT
TRBD1 TRBJ2-1 many 15 TRBV6-2/TRBV6-3 CASNRGASSYNEQFF TGTGCCAGCAACAGGGGAGCATCCTCCTACAATGAGCAGTTCTTC
TRBD1 TRBJ1-1 many 14 TRBV7-2 CASSSHRGNTEAFF TGTGCCAGCAGCTCGCACAGGGGGAACACTGAAGCTTTCTTT
TRBD1 TRBJ2-5 - 14 TRBV2 CASTEGQGGETQYF TGTGCCAGCACAGAGGGACAGGGTGGAGAGACCCAGTACTTC
- TRBJ2-1 few 14 TRBV24-1 CATAPAQPYNEQFF TGTGCCACCGCGCCGGCGCAGCCCTACAATGAGCAGTTCTTC
- TRBJ1-5 - 16 TRBV7-8 CASSLRQGHTNQPQHF TGTGCCAGCAGCTTACGCCAGGGACACACCAATCAGCCCCAGCATTTT
TRBD2 TRBJ2-7 - 14 TRBV11-2 CASSLTSGLYEQYF TGTGCCAGCAGCTTGACTAGCGGCCTCTACGAGCAGTACTTC
TRBD2 TRBJ2-3 many 16 TRBV11-2 CASSLVLAGGADTQYF TGTGCCAGCAGCTTAGTCCTAGCGGGAGGGGCCGATACGCAGTATTTT
TRBD2 TRBJ2-1 - 19 TRBV7-6 CASSLRRSGGRSSYNEQFF TGTGCCAGCAGCTTACGTCGGAGCGGGGGCCGGAGCTCCTACAATGAGCAGTTCTTC
- TRBJ1-6 many 18 TRBV6-6 CASSYGTGGTSYNSPLHF TGTGCCAGCAGTTACGGGACGGGGGGAACCTCCTATAATTCACCCCTCCACTTT
- TRBJ2-3 many 13 TRBV7-8 CASSSNLAYTQYF TGTGCCAGCAGCTCGAACCTAGCATATACGCAGTATTTT
- TRBJ1-1 few 13 TRBV12-3/TRBV12-4 CASIWGGNTEAFF TGTGCCAGCATCTGGGGGGGGAACACTGAAGCTTTCTTT
TRBD2 TRBJ2-1 - 14 TRBV3-1 CASSRAGGPGEQFF TGTGCCAGCAGCCGGGCGGGGGGGCCAGGAGAGCAGTTCTTC
- TRBJ1-5 many 15 TRBV7-2 CASSPDRSTNQPQHF TGTGCCAGCTCCCCTGACAGGTCTACCAATCAGCCCCAGCATTTT
- TRBJ1-2 many 15 TRBV7-2 CASSSLGGAAYGYTF TGTGCCAGCAGCTCGCTGGGGGGGGCAGCCTATGGCTACACCTTC
- TRBJ2-7 few 12 TRBV7-9 CASSYQPYEQYF TGTGCCAGCAGCTATCAACCCTACGAGCAGTACTTC
- TRBJ1-6 many 13 TRBV7-2 CASRPGGDSPLHF TGTGCCAGCAGACCGGGGGGTGATTCACCCCTCCACTTT
- TRBJ1-4 many 21 TRBV11-3 CASSRRPPGPVFHLRIEKLFF TGTGCCAGCAGCCGCAGACCGCCGGGACCGGTCTTTCATTTACGTATTGAAAAACTGTTTTTT